This TCR beta chain emerged from a study of CD8+ T cells in alopecia areata. Study conclusions and caveats: Lesional scalp, especially alopecia totalis/universalis, showed higher clonality than normal scalp. Sharing of TCR sequences between patients (possibly for HLA-related reasons) was less clear than in mice.

Of note for this clone: Its antigen is currently unknown.

V shed 3 bases and J shed 4 bases, with 6 bases lying between them. The CDR3 is 13 residues long. Germline V gene data show CDR1 as LNHNV and CDR2 as YYDKDF (reference sequence). Extracted RNA was reverse transcribed into cDNA, the sequencing template. Generated by immunoSEQ multiplex PCR, the TCRdb table keeps only in-frame clones and is missing some. The table has 160,000 or so clones, under 60% seen once. This receptor was identified in a human donor with alopecia areata. Source: CD8+ T cells sorted from blood, taken at week 0. The chain has TRBV15 and TRBJ1-4; no clear D. CDR3 sequence: CATSSFLNEKLFF. The DNA for the CDR3 is TGTGCCACCAGCAGCTTCCTTAATGAAAAACTGTTTTTT.